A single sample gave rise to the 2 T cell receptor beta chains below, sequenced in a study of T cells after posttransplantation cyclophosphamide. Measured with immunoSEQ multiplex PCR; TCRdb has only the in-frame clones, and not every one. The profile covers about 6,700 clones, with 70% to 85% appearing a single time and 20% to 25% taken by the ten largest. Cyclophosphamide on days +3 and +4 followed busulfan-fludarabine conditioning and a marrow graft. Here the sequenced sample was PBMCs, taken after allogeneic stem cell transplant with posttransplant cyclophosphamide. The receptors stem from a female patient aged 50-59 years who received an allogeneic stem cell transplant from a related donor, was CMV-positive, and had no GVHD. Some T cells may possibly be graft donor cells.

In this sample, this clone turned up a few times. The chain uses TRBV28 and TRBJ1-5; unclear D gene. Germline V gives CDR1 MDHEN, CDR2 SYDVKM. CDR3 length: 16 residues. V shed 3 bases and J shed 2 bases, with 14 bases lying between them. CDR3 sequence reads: CASSFLGGRGNQPQHF. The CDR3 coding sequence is TGTGCCAGCAGTTTTCTAGGAGGTAGGGGCAATCAGCCCCAGCATTTT.

CDR3 amino acids: CASSSRQGARLYEQYF. Here the CDR3 DNA reads TGTGCCAGCAGCTCCAGACAGGGCGCTCGTCTCTACGAGCAGTACTTC. This rearrangement joins TRBV5-4 to TRBJ2-7; TRBD1 matches 7 bases. Germline V gene lookup returns CDR1 SGHNT and CDR2 YYREEE (reference sequence). V shed 3 bases and J 3 bases; nucleotides not matched to a gene: 12. This CDR3 comprises 16 residues.